Listed here are 6 T cell receptor beta chains from one sample, sequenced in a study of OX40 agonist ivuxolimab in advanced cancers. Libraries were prepared by immunoSEQ multiplex PCR; TCRdb keeps only in-frame clonotypes and omits some of them. The data contain 44,000 or so clones, approximately 79% of them singletons. This material consisted of CD4+ or CD8+ T cells sorted from blood, taken in a trial of the OX40 agonist ivuxolimab. The receptors come from an adult with an advanced solid tumor such as melanoma, head and neck, liver or kidney cancer.

This clone was detected a few times. This chain joins TRBV10-1 and TRBJ1-1; 8 bases align to TRBD1. J lost 2 bases, V lost 8 bases, and 4 bases had no gene match. The CDR3 has 13 amino acids. The V gene's germline CDR1 is WNHNN and CDR2 SYGVQD (reference sequence). As DNA, the CDR3 is TGCGCCAGCCGGACAGGGAGCAACACTGAAGCTTTCTTT. This encodes CASRTGSNTEAFF.

The chain couples TRBV19 to TRBJ1-1; 7 bases map to TRBD1. The CDR3 runs 16 residues. V lost 4 bases, J lost 3 bases, and 11 bases stayed unmatched. Germline-derived CDR1 and CDR2 are LNHDA and SQIVND (reference sequence). Here the CDR3 DNA reads TGTGCCAGTAGTAAGACAGGGCGGGTAGCCCACACTGAAGCTTTCTTT. This gives the protein CASSKTGRVAHTEAFF. Variable domain in full (rest from reference TRBV19 and TRBJ1-1): DGGITQSPKYLFRKEGQNVTLSCEQNLNHDAMYWYRQDPGQGLRLIYYSQIVNDFQKGDIAEGYSVSREKKESFPLTVTSAQKNPTAFYLCASSKTGRVAHTEAFFGQGTRLTVV.

This sequence joins TRBV7-2 and TRBJ1-2; TRBD1 might be the D (5 bases). Germline CDR1 and CDR2: SGHTA and FQGNSA. There are 15 residues in the CDR3. Trimming pared 2 bases from V and 8 bases from J, leaving 18 bases between. In DNA, the CDR3 is TGTGCCAGCAGCTTATACTCGGGGGGATCTGGAGGCTACACCTTC. This codes for CASSLYSGGSGGYTF.

The chain is built from TRBV6-5 and TRBJ1-1, with TRBD1 matching 7 bases. This CDR3 spans 13 amino acids. The J segment lost 4 bases and the V segment lost 7 bases, leaving 6 bases of the junction unmatched. The germline V gene encodes CDR1 MNHEY and CDR2 SVGAGI. CDR3 loop: CASTLQGITEAFF. CDR3 bases: TGTGCCAGCACCTTACAGGGGATCACTGAAGCTTTCTTT.

This chain joins TRBV4-3 and TRBJ2-7, with 11 positions matching TRBD2. The CDR3 extends over 16 amino acids. Germline V gene sequence: CDR1 LGHNA, CDR2 YSLEER. J gave up 2 bases and V 0 bases, and 3 bases lay outside the gene matches. The CDR3: CASSQDLAGGAYEQYF. The CDR3 region has the DNA TGCGCCAGCAGCCAAGACCTAGCGGGAGGCGCCTACGAGCAGTACTTC.

This clone was seen a few times. CDR3 sequence reads: CASSRTNNQPQHF. In nucleotides, the CDR3 is TGTGCCAGCAGCCGGACCAACAATCAGCCCCAGCATTTT. The gene calls are TRBV7-2 and TRBJ1-5; no definite D call. This CDR3 is built from 13 residues. Germline loops: CDR1 SGHTA, CDR2 FQGNSA. V was trimmed by 5 bases and J by 3 bases, leaving 8 bases between them.